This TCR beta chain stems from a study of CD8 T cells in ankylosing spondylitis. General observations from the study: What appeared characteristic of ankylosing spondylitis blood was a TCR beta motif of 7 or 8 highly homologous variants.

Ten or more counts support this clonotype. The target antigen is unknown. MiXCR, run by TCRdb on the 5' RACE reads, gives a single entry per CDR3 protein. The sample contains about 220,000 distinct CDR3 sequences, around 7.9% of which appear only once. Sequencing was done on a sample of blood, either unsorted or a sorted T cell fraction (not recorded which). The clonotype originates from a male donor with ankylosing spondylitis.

The CDR3 DNA sequence: TGTGCCAGCAGTTACACCTCTAGCACAGATACGCAGTATTTT. Encoded protein: CASSYTSSTDTQYF. The chain recombines TRBV28 with TRBJ2-3; no clear D. The CDR3 extends over 14 amino acids. The V gene's germline CDR1 is MDHEN and CDR2 SYDVKM. V lost 4 bases and J lost 0, with 8 bases in between.